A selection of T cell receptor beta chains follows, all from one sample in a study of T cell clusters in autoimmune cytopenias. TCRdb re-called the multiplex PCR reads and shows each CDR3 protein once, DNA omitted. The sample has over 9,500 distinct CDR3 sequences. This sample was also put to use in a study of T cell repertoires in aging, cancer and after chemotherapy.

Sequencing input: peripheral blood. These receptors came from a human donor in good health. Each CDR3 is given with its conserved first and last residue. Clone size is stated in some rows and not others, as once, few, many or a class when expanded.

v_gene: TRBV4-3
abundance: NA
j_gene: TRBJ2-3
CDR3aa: CASSQAYRDRSTDTQYF

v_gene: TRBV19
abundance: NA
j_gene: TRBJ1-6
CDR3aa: CASTGQIGSYNSPLHF

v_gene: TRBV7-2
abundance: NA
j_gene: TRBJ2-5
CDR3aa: CASSFSGGADEKTQYF

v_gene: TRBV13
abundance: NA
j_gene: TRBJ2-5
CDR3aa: CASSFQPPRVPQETQYF

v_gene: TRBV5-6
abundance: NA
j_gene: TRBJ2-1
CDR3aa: CASSLGRGYNEQFF

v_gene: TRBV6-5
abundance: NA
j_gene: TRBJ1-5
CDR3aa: CASSTNPGNQPQHF

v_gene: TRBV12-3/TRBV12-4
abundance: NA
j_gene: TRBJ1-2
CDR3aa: CASRSNRDSRFGYTF

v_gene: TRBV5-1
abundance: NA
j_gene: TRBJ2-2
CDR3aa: CASSLGADNTGELFF

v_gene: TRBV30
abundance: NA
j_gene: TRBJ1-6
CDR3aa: CAWSVPPSPLHF

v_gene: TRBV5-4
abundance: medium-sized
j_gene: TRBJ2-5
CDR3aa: CASSGTGQGRETQYF

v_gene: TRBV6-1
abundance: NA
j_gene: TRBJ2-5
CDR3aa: CASRNLRQETQYF

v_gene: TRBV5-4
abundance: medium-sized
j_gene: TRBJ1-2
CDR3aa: CASSPGRQGNYGYTF

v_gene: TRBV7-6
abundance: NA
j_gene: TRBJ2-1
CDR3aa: CASSLALLSEQFF

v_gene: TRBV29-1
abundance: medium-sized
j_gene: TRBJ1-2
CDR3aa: CSVAAPGRVTPTF

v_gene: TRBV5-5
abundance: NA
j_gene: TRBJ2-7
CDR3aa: CASSPFGAYEQYF

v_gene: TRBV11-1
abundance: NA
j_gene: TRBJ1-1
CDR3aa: CASGRVGGAKGNTEAFF

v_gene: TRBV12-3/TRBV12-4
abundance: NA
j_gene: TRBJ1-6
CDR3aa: CASRFRVGGGNSPLHF

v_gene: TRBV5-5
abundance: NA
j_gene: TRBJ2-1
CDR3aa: CASSLPGLAGGFSYNEQFF

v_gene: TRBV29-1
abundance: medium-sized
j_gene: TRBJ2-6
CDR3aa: CSVASGANVLTF

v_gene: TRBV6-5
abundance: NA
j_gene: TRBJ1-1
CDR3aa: CASRGTGTPQAFF

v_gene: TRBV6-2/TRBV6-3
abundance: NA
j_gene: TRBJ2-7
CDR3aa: CSSRTSGRSYEQYF

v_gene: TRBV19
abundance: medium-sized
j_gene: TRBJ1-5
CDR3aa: CASSIANSNQPQHF

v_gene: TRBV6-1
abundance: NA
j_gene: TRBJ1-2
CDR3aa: CASSAGQNYGYTF

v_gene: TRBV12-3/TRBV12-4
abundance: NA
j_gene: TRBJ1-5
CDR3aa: CASSLDLGGGNQPQHF

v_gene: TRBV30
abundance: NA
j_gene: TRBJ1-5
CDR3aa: CAWSHLGTGNQPQHF

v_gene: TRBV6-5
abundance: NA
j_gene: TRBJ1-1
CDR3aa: CASTSLGQGAEAFF

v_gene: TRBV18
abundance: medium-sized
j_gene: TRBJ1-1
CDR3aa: CASSPGQLNTEAFF

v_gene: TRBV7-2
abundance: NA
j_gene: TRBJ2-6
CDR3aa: CASSYGDSGANVLTF

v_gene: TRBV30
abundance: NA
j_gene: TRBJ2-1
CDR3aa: CAIGLAGRIDNEQFF

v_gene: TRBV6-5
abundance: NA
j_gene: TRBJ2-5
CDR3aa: CASSLQGRETQYF

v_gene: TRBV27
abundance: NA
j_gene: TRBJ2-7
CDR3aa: CASSFSGWGGSEQYF

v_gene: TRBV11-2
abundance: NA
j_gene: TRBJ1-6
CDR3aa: CASSFGTGGNSPLHF

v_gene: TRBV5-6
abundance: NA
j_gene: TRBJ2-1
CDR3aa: CASSVDYNEQFF

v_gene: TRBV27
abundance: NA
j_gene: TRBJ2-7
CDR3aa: CASSSSRDRGQNEQYF

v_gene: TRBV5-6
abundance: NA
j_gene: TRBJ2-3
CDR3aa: CASSLGGGPGDTQYF

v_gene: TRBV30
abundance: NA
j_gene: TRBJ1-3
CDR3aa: CAWSLEGLSGGNTIYF